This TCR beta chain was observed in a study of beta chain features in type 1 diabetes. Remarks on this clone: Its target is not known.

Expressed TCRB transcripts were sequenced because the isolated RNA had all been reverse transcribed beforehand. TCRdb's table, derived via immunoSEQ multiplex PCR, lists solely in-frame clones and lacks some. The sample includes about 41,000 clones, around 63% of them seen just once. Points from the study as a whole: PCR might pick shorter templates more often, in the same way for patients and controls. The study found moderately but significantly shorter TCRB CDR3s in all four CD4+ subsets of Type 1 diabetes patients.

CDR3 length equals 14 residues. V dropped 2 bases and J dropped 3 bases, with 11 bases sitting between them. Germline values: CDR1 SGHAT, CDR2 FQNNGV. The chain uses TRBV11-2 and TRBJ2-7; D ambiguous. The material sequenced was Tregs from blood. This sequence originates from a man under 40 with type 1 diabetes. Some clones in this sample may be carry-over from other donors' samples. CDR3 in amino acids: CASSLNFGRYEQYF. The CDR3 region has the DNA TGTGCCAGCAGCTTAAATTTTGGCCGCTACGAGCAGTACTTC.